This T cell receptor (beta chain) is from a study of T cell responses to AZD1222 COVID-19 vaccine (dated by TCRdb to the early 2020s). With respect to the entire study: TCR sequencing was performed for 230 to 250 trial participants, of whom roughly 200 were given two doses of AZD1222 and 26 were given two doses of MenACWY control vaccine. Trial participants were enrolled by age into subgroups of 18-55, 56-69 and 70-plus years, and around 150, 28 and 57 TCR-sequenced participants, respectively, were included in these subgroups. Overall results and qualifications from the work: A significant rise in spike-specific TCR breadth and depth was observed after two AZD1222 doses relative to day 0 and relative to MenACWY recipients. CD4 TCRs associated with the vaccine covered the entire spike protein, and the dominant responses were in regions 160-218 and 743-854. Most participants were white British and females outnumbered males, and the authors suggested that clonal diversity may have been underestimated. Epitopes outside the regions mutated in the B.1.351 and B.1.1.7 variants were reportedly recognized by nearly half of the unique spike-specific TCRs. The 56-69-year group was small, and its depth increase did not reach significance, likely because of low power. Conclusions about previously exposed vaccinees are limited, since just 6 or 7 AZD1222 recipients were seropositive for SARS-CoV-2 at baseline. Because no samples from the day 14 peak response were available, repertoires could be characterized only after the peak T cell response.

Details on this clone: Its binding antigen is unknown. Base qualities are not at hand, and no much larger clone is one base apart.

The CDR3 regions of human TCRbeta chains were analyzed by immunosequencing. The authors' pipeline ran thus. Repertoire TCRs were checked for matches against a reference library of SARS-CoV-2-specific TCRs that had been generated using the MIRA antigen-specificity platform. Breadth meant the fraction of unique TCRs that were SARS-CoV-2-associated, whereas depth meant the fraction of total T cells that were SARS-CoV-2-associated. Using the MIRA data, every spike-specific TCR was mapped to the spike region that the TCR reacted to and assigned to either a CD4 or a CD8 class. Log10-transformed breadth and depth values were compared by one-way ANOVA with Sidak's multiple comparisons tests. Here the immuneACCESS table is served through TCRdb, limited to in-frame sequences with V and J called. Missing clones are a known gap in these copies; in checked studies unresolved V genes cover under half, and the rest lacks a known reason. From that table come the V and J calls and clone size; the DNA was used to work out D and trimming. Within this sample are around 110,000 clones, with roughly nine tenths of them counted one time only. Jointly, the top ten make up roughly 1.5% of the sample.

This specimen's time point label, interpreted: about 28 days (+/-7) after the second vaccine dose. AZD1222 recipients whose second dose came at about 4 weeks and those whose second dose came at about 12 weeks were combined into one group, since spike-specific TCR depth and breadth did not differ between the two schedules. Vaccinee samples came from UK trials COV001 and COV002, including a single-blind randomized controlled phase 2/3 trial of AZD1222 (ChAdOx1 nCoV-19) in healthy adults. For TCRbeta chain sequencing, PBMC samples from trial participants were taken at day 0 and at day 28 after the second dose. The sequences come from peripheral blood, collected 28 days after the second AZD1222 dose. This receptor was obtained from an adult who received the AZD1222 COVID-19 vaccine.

The sequence in DNA is TGTGCCAGCAGCCCCGGGGGCACTACCGGCTATGGCTACACCTTC. Its translation reads: CASSPGGTTGYGYTF. The chain employs TRBV7-2 and TRBJ1-2; the D region possibly corresponds to TRBD1 (6 bases align). Taken from cysteine to phenylalanine, the CDR3 has 15 residues. This entry keeps only the CDR3 DNA: 45 bases, framed from base 1. V drops 5 bases and J drops 4 bases, leaving 17 bases in between. For CDR1 and CDR2, the germline V gene lists SGHTA and FQGNSA.